This T cell receptor (beta chain) was sequenced during a study of identical twins. A note on this clonotype: The antigen remains unidentified.

Broader study findings: There were fewer insertions in abundant cord blood beta clonotypes, but memory repertoires showed no such pattern. Its conclusions, products of cross-sectional statistical analysis, did not come from following the same donors. Out-of-frame alpha sequences that twins shared showed excess low generation probability.

cDNA carried unique molecular identifiers, and a universal primer site was added by template switching. TCRdb reprocessed the 5' RACE reads via MiXCR and lists one record per CDR3 protein. This sample has 350,000 to 500,000 distinct CDR3 sequences, with around a sixth found just once. The sequenced material came from naive T cells sorted from blood. The sequence came from a man aged 50 to 59 in good health.

The CDR3 DNA follows: TGCAGTGCTCCCACTAGCAGCGATGAGCAGTTCTTC. Its protein product is CSAPTSSDEQFF. This chain joins TRBV20-1 and TRBJ2-1, with D tentatively TRBD2 (6 bases). V was shortened by 5 bases and J by 8 bases, with 13 bases between the two germline ends. The V gene's germline CDR1 is DFQATT and CDR2 SNEGSKA (reference sequence). CDR3 length equals 12 residues.